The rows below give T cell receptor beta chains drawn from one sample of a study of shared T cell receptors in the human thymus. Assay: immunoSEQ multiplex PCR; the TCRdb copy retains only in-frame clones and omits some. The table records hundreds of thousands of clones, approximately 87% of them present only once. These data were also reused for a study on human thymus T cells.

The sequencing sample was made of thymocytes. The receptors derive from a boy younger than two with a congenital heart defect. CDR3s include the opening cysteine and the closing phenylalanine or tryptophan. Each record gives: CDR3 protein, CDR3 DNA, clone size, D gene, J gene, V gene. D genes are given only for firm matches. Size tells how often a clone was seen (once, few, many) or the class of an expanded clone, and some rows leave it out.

CDR3: CASSVGGNTEAFF
DNA: TGTGCCAGCAGTGTAGGAGGGAACACTGAAGCTTTCTTT
size: .
D: .
J: TRBJ1-1
V: TRBV2

CDR3: CASSQEGKQGSGNTIYF
DNA: TGCGCCAGCAGCCAAGAGGGAAAACAGGGATCTGGAAACACCATATATTTT
size: .
D: .
J: TRBJ1-3
V: TRBV4-3

CDR3: CASSQDGTGPNYEQYF
DNA: TGCGCCAGCAGCCAAGATGGTACAGGTCCGAACTACGAGCAGTACTTC
size: .
D: .
J: TRBJ2-7
V: TRBV4-1

CDR3: CASSQEPGIRGYTF
DNA: TGCGCCAGCAGCCAAGAACCAGGGATCAGAGGCTACACCTTC
size: .
D: .
J: TRBJ1-2
V: TRBV4-3

CDR3: CSAVDTDTQYF
DNA: TGCAGTGCTGTAGACACAGATACGCAGTATTTT
size: .
D: .
J: TRBJ2-3
V: TRBV20-1

CDR3: CASSIGNTEAFF
DNA: TGTGCCAGTAGTATCGGGAACACTGAAGCTTTCTTT
size: .
D: .
J: TRBJ1-1
V: TRBV19

CDR3: CASGLVLGTGTDTQYF
DNA: TGTGCTAGTGGTTTGGTACTGGGGACAGGCACAGATACGCAGTATTTT
size: once
D: TRBD1
J: TRBJ2-3
V: TRBV12-5

CDR3: CASSPRGSGHYEQYF
DNA: TGTGCCAGCAGCCCCCGAGGTAGCGGCCATTACGAGCAGTACTTC
size: .
D: .
J: TRBJ2-7
V: TRBV4-2

CDR3: CASSPAPGTSGRAGLETQYF
DNA: TGCGCCAGCAGCCCGGCCCCCGGGACTAGCGGGAGGGCCGGGCTGGAGACCCAGTACTTC
size: .
D: TRBD2
J: TRBJ2-5
V: TRBV4-3

CDR3: CAWSPSEKLFF
DNA: TGTGCCTGGAGCCCCAGTGAAAAACTGTTTTTT
size: .
D: .
J: TRBJ1-4
V: TRBV30

CDR3: CASSEGQTGEKLFF
DNA: TGTGCCAGCAGCGAGGGCCAGACCGGGGAAAAACTGTTTTTT
size: .
D: .
J: TRBJ1-4
V: TRBV6-1

CDR3: CASKNFREWEQYF
DNA: TGTGCCAGCAAAAACTTCAGGGAATGGGAGCAGTACTTC
size: .
D: .
J: TRBJ2-7
V: TRBV25-1

CDR3: CASSLPGQGAPNEQFF
DNA: TGTGCCAGCAGCCTACCGGGACAGGGGGCGCCTAATGAGCAGTTCTTC
size: .
D: TRBD1
J: TRBJ2-1
V: TRBV2

CDR3: CASSYGTDNSNQPQHF
DNA: TGTGCCAGCAGTTATGGGACAGATAATAGCAATCAGCCCCAGCATTTT
size: .
D: TRBD1
J: TRBJ1-5
V: TRBV6-5

CDR3: CASSPGTSGSQVAKNIQYF
DNA: TGTGCCAGCAGCCCAGGGACTAGCGGGAGTCAGGTGGCCAAAAACATTCAGTACTTC
size: .
D: TRBD2
J: TRBJ2-4
V: TRBV11-2

CDR3: CASKIGGNEQFF
DNA: TGTGCCAGCAAAATCGGGGGCAATGAGCAGTTCTTC
size: .
D: .
J: TRBJ2-1
V: TRBV5-6

CDR3: CASSLAGRDSSYNEQFF
DNA: TGTGCCAGCAGTTTAGCCGGGAGGGACAGCTCCTACAATGAGCAGTTCTTC
size: .
D: .
J: TRBJ2-1
V: TRBV27

CDR3: CASSFQTSGRMGNEQFF
DNA: TGTGCCAGCAGTTTTCAGACTAGCGGGAGGATGGGCAATGAGCAGTTCTTC
size: .
D: TRBD2
J: TRBJ2-1
V: TRBV28

CDR3: CASSPSPGTVGLDYGYTF
DNA: TGCGCCAGCAGCCCCAGTCCCGGGACAGTGGGATTGGACTATGGCTACACCTTC
size: .
D: TRBD1
J: TRBJ1-2
V: TRBV5-1

CDR3: CASSYWTSGRSHEQYF
DNA: TGTGCCAGCAGTTACTGGACTAGCGGGAGGTCACACGAGCAGTACTTC
size: .
D: TRBD2
J: TRBJ2-7
V: TRBV6-5

CDR3: CASGLGTSGCDEQFF
DNA: TGTGCTAGTGGTTTAGGGACTAGCGGGTGCGATGAGCAGTTCTTC
size: .
D: TRBD2
J: TRBJ2-1
V: TRBV12-5

CDR3: CASSKGPPGGFYGYTF
DNA: TGTGCCAGCAGTAAAGGCCCCCCCGGCGGTTTCTATGGCTACACCTTC
size: .
D: .
J: TRBJ1-2
V: TRBV6-1

CDR3: CASPDRAHLDTQYF
DNA: TGTGCCAGCCCCGACAGGGCGCACCTAGATACGCAGTATTTT
size: .
D: TRBD1
J: TRBJ2-3
V: TRBV25-1

CDR3: CAWGQTGEQKEETQYF
DNA: TGTGCCTGGGGCCAAACAGGGGAGCAAAAGGAAGAGACCCAGTACTTC
size: .
D: TRBD1
J: TRBJ2-5
V: TRBV30

CDR3: CASSFQGENTGELFF
DNA: TGTGCCAGCAGCTTTCAAGGGGAAAACACCGGGGAGCTGTTTTTT
size: few
D: .
J: TRBJ2-2
V: TRBV5-6

CDR3: CASSQQGYQPQHF
DNA: TGTGCCAGCAGCCAACAGGGGTATCAGCCCCAGCATTTT
size: .
D: TRBD1
J: TRBJ1-5
V: TRBV27

CDR3: CASSQRIPGFGTEAFF
DNA: TGTGCCAGCAGCCAAAGGATCCCAGGGTTCGGCACTGAAGCTTTCTTT
size: .
D: .
J: TRBJ1-1
V: TRBV14

CDR3: CASRRLSEQFF
DNA: TGTGCCAGCAGGCGACTAAGTGAGCAGTTCTTC
size: .
D: .
J: TRBJ2-1
V: TRBV27

CDR3: CAISESAGIEPLYNEQFF
DNA: TGTGCCATCAGTGAGTCAGCAGGGATAGAGCCCCTCTACAATGAGCAGTTCTTC
size: .
D: .
J: TRBJ2-1
V: TRBV10-3

CDR3: CASSSAEEDQPQHF
DNA: TGTGCCAGCAGTTCGGCCGAAGAGGATCAGCCCCAGCATTTT
size: .
D: .
J: TRBJ1-5
V: TRBV27

CDR3: CASSFAPGHEKLFF
DNA: TGTGCCAGCAGCTTCGCTCCGGGTCATGAAAAACTGTTTTTT
size: once
D: .
J: TRBJ1-4
V: TRBV5-5

CDR3: CASSQDPRDITNEKLFF
DNA: TGCGCCAGCAGCCAAGATCCACGGGACATAACTAATGAAAAACTGTTTTTT
size: .
D: .
J: TRBJ1-4
V: TRBV4-3

CDR3: CATSRRTGENTEAFF
DNA: TGTGCCACCAGCAGACGGACAGGGGAGAACACTGAAGCTTTCTTT
size: .
D: TRBD1
J: TRBJ1-1
V: TRBV15

CDR3: CASAQGRGNTEAFF
DNA: TGCGCCAGCGCACAGGGACGAGGGAACACTGAAGCTTTCTTT
size: .
D: .
J: TRBJ1-1
V: TRBV10-1

CDR3: CASSFQGGDYGYTF
DNA: TGTGCCAGCAGTTTTCAGGGGGGCGATTATGGCTACACCTTC
size: .
D: TRBD1
J: TRBJ1-2
V: TRBV28

CDR3: CASSQEAGVDTEAFF
DNA: TGTGCCAGCAGCCAAGAGGCAGGGGTGGACACTGAAGCTTTCTTT
size: .
D: .
J: TRBJ1-1
V: TRBV4-2

CDR3: CSAESSYEQYF
DNA: TGCAGTGCAGAGAGCTCCTACGAGCAGTACTTC
size: .
D: .
J: TRBJ2-7
V: TRBV20-1

CDR3: CSVVGPIQETQYF
DNA: TGCAGCGTTGTTGGCCCCATCCAAGAGACCCAGTACTTC
size: few
D: .
J: TRBJ2-5
V: TRBV29-1

CDR3: CASSLEGQSFEKLFF
DNA: TGTGCCAGCAGCCTAGAGGGGCAGAGTTTTGAAAAACTGTTTTTT
size: .
D: .
J: TRBJ1-4
V: TRBV4-2

CDR3: CASSEGTGLSYGYTF
DNA: TGTGCCAGCAGCGAGGGGACAGGGTTGAGCTATGGCTACACCTTC
size: .
D: TRBD1
J: TRBJ1-2
V: TRBV6-1

CDR3: CARRGLGAYNEQFF
DNA: TGTGCCCGCCGGGGACTAGGGGCCTACAATGAGCAGTTCTTC
size: .
D: TRBD2
J: TRBJ2-1
V: TRBV2

CDR3: CASSLWRGMNEQYF
DNA: TGCGCCAGCAGCTTGTGGCGGGGGATGAACGAGCAGTACTTC
size: .
D: TRBD2
J: TRBJ2-7
V: TRBV5-1

CDR3: CASSILASTGELFF
DNA: TGTGCCAGTAGTATATTAGCGAGCACCGGGGAGCTGTTTTTT
size: .
D: .
J: TRBJ2-2
V: TRBV19

CDR3: CASARRVGGFSYNEQFF
DNA: TGTGCCAGCGCCCGCAGGGTGGGCGGTTTCTCCTACAATGAGCAGTTCTTC
size: .
D: .
J: TRBJ2-1
V: TRBV27

CDR3: CASSLSRVTGCYGYTF
DNA: TGTGCCAGCAGTTTATCCAGGGTAACAGGGTGCTATGGCTACACCTTC
size: .
D: .
J: TRBJ1-2
V: TRBV28

CDR3: CARGQDRYQETQYF
DNA: TGTGCCAGGGGACAGGACCGGTACCAAGAGACCCAGTACTTC
size: once
D: TRBD1
J: TRBJ2-5
V: TRBV2

CDR3: CASSNSSGGTDTQYF
DNA: TGTGCCAGCTCAAACAGTAGCGGGGGCACAGATACGCAGTATTTT
size: once
D: TRBD2
J: TRBJ2-3
V: TRBV18

CDR3: CASSLQRSSYEQYF
DNA: TGTGCCAGCAGTTTACAGCGGAGCTCCTACGAGCAGTACTTC
size: .
D: .
J: TRBJ2-7
V: TRBV27

CDR3: CASSPGGPNTGELFF
DNA: TGCGCCAGCAGCCCGGGGGGACCAAACACCGGGGAGCTGTTTTTT
size: once
D: TRBD2
J: TRBJ2-2
V: TRBV4-3

CDR3: CASSLGKRCTDTQYF
DNA: TGTGCCAGCAGCTTAGGCAAGAGGTGCACAGATACGCAGTATTTT
size: .
D: .
J: TRBJ2-3
V: TRBV7-2

CDR3: CASSIDLDRGPFTNTGELFF
DNA: TGTGCCAGTAGTATAGATCTGGACAGGGGGCCTTTCACGAACACCGGGGAGCTGTTTTTT
size: once
D: TRBD1
J: TRBJ2-2
V: TRBV19

CDR3: CASSSIDGTAPDTQYF
DNA: TGTGCCAGCAGCTCAATTGATGGGACTGCCCCCGATACGCAGTATTTT
size: .
D: .
J: TRBJ2-3
V: TRBV7-9

CDR3: CASSSGIGEQYF
DNA: TGTGCCAGCAGCTCAGGGATTGGCGAGCAGTACTTC
size: once
D: .
J: TRBJ2-7
V: TRBV7-2

CDR3: CASLPGGTPGLAGRYEQYF
DNA: TGTGCCAGCCTCCCGGGGGGGACCCCGGGACTAGCGGGGCGGTACGAGCAGTACTTC
size: .
D: TRBD2
J: TRBJ2-7
V: TRBV27

CDR3: CASSLGWLNAYEQYF
DNA: TGTGCCAGCAGCTTAGGTTGGCTTAATGCCTACGAGCAGTACTTC
size: .
D: .
J: TRBJ2-7
V: TRBV11-2